The clone carrying this T cell receptor (beta chain) has at least ten counts. From RNA, the CDR3 regions of TCR beta chains were amplified and sequenced. The workflow started with a first-round RT-PCR run with HTBI primers and then moved on to a second-round multiplex PCR. TCRdb analysed the multiplex PCR reads with MiXCR anew, one entry per CDR3 protein. The repertoire has roughly 400,000 distinct CDR3 sequences, approximately 20% of them found once; the top ten carry approximately 1.4%. The data are from a study of Graves' ophthalmopathy and Graves' hyperthyroidism. This CDR3 is built from 17 residues. CDR1 and CDR2 (germline): DFQATT, SNEGSKA (reference sequence). V shed 0 bases and J 5 bases; nucleotides not matched to a gene: 11. Donors with ophthalmopathy: moderate-to-severe activity, CAS ≥3, NOSPECS ≥4, duration under 3 months. Orbital computed tomography, thyroid ultrasound, TRAb, serum thyroxine and clinical symptoms formed the basis of diagnosis.

This TCR derives from a woman aged 18-29 years with Graves' ophthalmopathy. The sample consisted of peripheral blood. This rearrangement joins TRBV20-1 to TRBJ2-7; TRBD2 aligns across 12 bases. The CDR3 region has the DNA TGCAGTGCTAGAGATTTCCTAGCGGGGGGGCAAGTCAACGAGCAGTACTTC. Its protein product is CSARDFLAGGQVNEQYF.